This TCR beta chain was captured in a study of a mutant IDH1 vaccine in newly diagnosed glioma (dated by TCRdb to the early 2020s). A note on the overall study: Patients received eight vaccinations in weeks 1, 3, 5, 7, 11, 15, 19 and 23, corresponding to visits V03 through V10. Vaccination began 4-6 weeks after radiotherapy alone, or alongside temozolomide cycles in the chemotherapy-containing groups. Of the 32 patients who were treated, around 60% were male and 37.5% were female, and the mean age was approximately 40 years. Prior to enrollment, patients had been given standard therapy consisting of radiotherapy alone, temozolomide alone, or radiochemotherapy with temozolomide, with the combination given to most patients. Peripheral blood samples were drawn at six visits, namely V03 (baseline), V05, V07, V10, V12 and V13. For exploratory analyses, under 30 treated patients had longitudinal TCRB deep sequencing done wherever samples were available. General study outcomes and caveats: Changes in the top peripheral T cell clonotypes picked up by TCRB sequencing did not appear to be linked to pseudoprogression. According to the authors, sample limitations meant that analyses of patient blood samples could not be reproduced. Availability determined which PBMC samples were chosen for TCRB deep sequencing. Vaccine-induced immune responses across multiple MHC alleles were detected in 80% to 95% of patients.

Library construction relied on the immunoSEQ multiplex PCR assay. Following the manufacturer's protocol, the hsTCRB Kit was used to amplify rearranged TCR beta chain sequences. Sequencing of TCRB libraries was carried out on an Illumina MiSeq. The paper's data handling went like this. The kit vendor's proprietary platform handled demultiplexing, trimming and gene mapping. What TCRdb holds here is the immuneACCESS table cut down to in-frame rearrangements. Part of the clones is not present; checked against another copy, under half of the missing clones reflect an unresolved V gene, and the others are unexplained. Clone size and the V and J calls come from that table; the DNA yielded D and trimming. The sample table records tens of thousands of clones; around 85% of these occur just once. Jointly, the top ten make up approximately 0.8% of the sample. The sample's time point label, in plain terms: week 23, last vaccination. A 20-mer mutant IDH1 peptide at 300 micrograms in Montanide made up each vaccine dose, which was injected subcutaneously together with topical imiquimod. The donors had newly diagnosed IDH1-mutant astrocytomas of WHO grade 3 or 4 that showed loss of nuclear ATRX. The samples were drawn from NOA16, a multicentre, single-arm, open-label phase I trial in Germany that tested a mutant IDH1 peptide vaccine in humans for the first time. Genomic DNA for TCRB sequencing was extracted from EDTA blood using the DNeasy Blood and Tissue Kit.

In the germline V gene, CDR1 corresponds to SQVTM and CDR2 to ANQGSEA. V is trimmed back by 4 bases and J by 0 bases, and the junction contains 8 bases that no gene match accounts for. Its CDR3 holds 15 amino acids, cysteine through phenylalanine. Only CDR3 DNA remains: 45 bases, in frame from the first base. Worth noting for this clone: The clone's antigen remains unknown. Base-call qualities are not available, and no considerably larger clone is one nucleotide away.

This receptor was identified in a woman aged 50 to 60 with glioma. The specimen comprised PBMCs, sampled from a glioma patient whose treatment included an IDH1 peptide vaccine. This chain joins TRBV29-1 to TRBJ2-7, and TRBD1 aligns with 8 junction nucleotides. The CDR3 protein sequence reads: CSVAGGHYGSYEQYF. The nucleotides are TGCAGCGTTGCAGGGGGCCACTACGGCTCCTACGAGCAGTACTTC.